This T cell receptor (beta chain) derives from a study of CD8 T cells in Susac syndrome. The CDR3 covers 14 residues. Germline values: CDR1 SGDLS, CDR2 YYNGEE. The ends were cut back, 0 bases at V and 5 bases at J, with 11 bases in the middle. A quantity of roughly 0.5 to 1 ug RNA underwent reverse transcription using random hexamers. TCRdb recomputed calls from the immunoSEQ multiplex PCR reads with MiXCR, one row per CDR3 protein. The table has roughly 250,000 distinct CDR3 sequences, about 95% seen once. The clonotype comes from a human donor with Susac syndrome. Specimen: CD4+ T cells from PBMCs. This sequence joins TRBV9 and TRBJ2-5; D remains unclear. The CDR3 sequence: CASSVGSDRETQYF. As DNA, the CDR3 is TGTGCCAGCAGCGTAGGTTCAGACCGGGAGACCCAGTACTTC.